This T cell receptor (beta chain) appears in the sequencing data of a study of OX40 agonist ivuxolimab in advanced cancers. Libraries were prepared by immunoSEQ multiplex PCR; TCRdb keeps only in-frame clonotypes and omits some of them. The top ten clones hold around 7.5% of a sample with some 83,000 clones, roughly 84% of them seen once. The CDR3 has 12 residues. Trimming cost V 9 bases and J 4 bases, with 12 bases left between them. The germline gives CDR1 LNHDA, CDR2 SQIVND (reference sequence). The material was CD4+ or CD8+ T cells sorted from blood, obtained in a trial of the OX40 agonist ivuxolimab. The TCR originated in an adult with an advanced solid tumor such as melanoma, head and neck, liver or kidney cancer. This chain uses TRBV19 with TRBJ1-2, with D possibly TRBD1 on 5 matching bases. CDR3 protein: CASRGTLYGYTF. CDR3 nucleotides: TGTGCCAGCCGAGGGACCCTCTATGGCTACACCTTC.